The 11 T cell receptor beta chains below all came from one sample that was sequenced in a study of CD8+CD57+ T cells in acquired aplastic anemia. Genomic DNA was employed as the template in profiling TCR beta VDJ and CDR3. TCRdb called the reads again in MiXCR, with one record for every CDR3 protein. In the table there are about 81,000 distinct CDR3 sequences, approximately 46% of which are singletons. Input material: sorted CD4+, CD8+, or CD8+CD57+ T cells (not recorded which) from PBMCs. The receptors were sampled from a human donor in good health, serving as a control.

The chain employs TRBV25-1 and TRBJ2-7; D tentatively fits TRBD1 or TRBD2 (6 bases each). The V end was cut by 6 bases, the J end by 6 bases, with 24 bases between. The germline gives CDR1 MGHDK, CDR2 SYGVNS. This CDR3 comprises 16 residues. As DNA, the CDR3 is TGTGCCAGCAGCTTCGAATTAGGGGGGCGCTTTGGCGAGCAGTACTTC. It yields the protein CASSFELGGRFGEQYF.

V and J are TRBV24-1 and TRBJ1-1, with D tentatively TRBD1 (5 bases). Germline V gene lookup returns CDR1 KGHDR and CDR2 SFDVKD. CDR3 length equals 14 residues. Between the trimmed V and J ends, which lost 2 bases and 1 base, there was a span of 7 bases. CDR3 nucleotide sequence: TGTGCCACCAGTGATTCCGGGACGAACACTGAAGCTTTCTTT. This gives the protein CATSDSGTNTEAFF.

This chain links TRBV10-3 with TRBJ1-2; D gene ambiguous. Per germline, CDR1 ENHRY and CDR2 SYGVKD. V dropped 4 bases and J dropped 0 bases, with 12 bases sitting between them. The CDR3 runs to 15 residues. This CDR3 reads CAISAGVAANYGYTF. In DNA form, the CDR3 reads TGTGCCATCAGTGCCGGGGTGGCAGCTAACTATGGCTACACCTTC.

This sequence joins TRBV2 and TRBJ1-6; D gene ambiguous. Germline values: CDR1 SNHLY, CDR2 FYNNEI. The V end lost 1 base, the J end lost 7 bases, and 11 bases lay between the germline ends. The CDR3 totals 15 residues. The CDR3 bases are TGTGCCAGCAGTGAAGTGCAGCCGCCAAATTCACCCCTCCACTTT. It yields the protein CASSEVQPPNSPLHF.

CDR3 sequence reads: CASSYDRAYSEDTEAFF. CDR3 nucleotides: TGTGCCAGCAGTTACGACAGGGCCTATTCGGAGGACACTGAAGCTTTCTTT. V is TRBV6-5 and J is TRBJ1-1; 7 positions agree with TRBD1. Germline loops: CDR1 MNHEY, CDR2 SVGAGI. V lost 2 bases and J lost 3; bases outside the gene matches: 12. The CDR3 is 17 amino acids.

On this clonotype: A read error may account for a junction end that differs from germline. This CDR3 is CASSLVRAPDTRYF. As DNA, the CDR3 is TGTGCCAGCAGCTTAGTCAGGGCCCCAGATACGCGGTATTTT. The genes are TRBV11-2 and TRBJ2-3, with D tentatively TRBD1 (5 bases). The CDR3 length is 14 residues. In germline, CDR1 is SGHAT, CDR2 FQNNGV.

The CDR3 region is CASSYSEGLGETEAFF. Here the CDR3 DNA reads TGTGCCAGCAGTTACTCGGAGGGTTTGGGAGAAACTGAAGCTTTCTTT. The V gene is TRBV6-5, the J gene TRBJ1-1; D is unresolved. Germline assignment: CDR1 MNHEY and CDR2 SVGAGI. V lost 0 bases, J lost 5 bases, and 16 bases lay in between. CDR3 length: 16 residues.

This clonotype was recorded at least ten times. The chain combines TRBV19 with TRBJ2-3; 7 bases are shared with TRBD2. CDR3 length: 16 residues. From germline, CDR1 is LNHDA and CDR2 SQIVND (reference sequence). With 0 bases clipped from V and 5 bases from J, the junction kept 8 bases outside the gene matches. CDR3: CASSIDPGGRGDTQYF. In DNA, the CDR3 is TGTGCCAGTAGTATAGATCCGGGAGGAAGGGGAGATACGCAGTATTTT. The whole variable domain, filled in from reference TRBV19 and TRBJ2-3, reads DGGITQSPKYLFRKEGQNVTLSCEQNLNHDAMYWYRQDPGQGLRLIYYSQIVNDFQKGDIAEGYSVSREKKESFPLTVTSAQKNPTAFYLCASSIDPGGRGDTQYFGPGTRLTVL.

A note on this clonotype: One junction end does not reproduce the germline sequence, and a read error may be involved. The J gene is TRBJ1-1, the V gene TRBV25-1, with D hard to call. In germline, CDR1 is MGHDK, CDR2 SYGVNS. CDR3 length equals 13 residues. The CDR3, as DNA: TGTACCAGCAGACCGTCTGGGAACACTGAAGCTTTCTTT. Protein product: CTSRPSGNTEAFF.

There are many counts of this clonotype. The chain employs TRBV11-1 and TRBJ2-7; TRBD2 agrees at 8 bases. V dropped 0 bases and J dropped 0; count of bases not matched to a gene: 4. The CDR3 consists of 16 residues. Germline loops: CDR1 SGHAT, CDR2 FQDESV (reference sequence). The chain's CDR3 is CASSLAQGLDSYEQYF. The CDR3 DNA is TGTGCCAGCAGCTTAGCGCAGGGACTAGACTCCTACGAGCAGTACTTC.

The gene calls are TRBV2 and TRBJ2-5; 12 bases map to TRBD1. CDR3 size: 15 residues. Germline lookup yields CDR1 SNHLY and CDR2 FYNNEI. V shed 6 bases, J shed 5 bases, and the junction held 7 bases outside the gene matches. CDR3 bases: TGTGCCAGCAGCTTAGGGACAGGGGGCGGGGAGACCCAGTACTTC. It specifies CASSLGTGGGETQYF.